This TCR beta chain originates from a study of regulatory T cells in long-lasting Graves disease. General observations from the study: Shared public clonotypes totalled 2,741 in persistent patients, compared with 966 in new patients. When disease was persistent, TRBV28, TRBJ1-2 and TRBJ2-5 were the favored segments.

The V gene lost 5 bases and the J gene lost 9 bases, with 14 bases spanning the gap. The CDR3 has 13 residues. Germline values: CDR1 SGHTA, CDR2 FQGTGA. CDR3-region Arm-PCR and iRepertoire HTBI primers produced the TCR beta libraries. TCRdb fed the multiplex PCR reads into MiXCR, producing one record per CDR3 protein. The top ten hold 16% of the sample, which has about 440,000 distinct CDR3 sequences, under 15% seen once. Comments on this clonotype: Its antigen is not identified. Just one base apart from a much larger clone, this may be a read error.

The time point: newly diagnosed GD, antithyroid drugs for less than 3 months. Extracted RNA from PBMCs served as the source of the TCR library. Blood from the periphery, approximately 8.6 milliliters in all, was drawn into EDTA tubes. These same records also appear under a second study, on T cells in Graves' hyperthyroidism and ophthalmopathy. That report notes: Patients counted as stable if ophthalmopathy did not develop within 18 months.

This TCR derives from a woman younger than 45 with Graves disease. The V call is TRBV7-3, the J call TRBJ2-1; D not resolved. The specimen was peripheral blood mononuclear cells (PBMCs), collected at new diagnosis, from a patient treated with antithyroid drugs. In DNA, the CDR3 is TGTGCCAGCAGCGAACCGGTGGAGAGTGAGCAGTTCTTC. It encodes CASSEPVESEQFF.